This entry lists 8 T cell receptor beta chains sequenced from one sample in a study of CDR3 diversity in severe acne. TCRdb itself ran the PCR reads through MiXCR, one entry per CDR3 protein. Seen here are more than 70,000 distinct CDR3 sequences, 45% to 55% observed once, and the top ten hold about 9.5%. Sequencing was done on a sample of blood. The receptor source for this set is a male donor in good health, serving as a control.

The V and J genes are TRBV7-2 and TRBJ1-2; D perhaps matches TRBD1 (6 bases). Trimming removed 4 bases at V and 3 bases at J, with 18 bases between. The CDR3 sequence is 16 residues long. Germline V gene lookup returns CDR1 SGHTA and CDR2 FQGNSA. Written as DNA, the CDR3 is TGTGCCAGCAGCTCCTTGGGGGGGGGGGGCGACTATGGCTACACCTTC. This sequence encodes CASSSLGGGGDYGYTF. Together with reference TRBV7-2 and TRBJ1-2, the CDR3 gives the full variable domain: GAGVSQSPSNKVTEKGKDVELRCDPISGHTALYWYRQSLGQGLEFLIYFQGNSAPDKSGLPSDRFSAERTGGSVSTLTIQRTQQEDSAVYLCASSSLGGGGDYGYTFGSGTRLTVV.

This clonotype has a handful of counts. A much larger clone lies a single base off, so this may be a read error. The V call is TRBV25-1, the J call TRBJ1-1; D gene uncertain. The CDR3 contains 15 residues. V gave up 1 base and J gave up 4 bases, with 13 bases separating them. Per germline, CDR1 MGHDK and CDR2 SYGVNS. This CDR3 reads CASSEFVGLGTEAFF. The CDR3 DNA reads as TGTGCCAGCAGTGAATTTGTGGGCCTCGGCACTGAAGCTTTCTTT.

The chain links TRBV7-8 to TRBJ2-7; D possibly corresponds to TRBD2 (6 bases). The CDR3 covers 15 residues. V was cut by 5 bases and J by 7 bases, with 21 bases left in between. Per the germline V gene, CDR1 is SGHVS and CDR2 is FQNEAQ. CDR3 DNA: TGTGCCAGCAGCGCCCGGGACTCTCCGGGCTATGAGCAGTACTTC. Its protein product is CASSARDSPGYEQYF.

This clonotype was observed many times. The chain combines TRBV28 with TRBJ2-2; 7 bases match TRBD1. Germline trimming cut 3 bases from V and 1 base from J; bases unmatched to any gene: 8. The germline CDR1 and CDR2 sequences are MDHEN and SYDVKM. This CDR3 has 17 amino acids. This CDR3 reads CASSFPGQAMNTGELFF. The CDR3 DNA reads TGTGCCAGCAGTTTTCCCGGACAGGCGATGAACACCGGGGAGCTGTTTTTT. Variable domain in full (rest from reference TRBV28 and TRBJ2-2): DVKVTQSSRYLVKRTGEKVFLECVQDMDHENMFWYRQDPGLGLRLIYFSYDVKMKEKGDIPEGYSVSREKKERFSLILESASTNQTSMYLCASSFPGQAMNTGELFFGEGSRLTVL.

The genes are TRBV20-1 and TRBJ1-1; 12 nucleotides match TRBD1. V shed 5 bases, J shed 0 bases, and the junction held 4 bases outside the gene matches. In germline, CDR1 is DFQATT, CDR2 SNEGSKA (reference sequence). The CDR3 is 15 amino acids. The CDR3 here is CSAFRDRGLNTEAFF. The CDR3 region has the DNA TGCAGTGCTTTCCGGGACAGGGGGCTGAACACTGAAGCTTTCTTT.

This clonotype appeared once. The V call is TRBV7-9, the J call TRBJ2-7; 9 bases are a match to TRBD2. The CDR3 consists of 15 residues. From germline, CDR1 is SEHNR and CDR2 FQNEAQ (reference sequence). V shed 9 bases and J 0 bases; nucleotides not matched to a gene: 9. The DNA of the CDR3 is TGTGCCAGTAGTGTAATAGCGGGAGCCTCCTACGAGCAGTACTTC. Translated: CASSVIAGASYEQYF.

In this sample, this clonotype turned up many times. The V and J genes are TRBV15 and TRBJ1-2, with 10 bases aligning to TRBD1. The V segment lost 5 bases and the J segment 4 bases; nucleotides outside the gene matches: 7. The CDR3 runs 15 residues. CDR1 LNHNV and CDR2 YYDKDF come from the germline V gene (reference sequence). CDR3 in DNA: TGTGCCACCAGCGTAGACGGGACAGGGGCCTATGGCTACACCTTC. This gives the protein CATSVDGTGAYGYTF.

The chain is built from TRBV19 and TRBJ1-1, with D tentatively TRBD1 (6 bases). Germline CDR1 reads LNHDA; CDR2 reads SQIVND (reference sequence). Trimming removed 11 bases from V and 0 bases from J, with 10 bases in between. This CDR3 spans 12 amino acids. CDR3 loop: CASGQMNTEAFF. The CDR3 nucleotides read TGTGCCTCTGGACAGATGAACACTGAAGCTTTCTTT.